A single sample gave rise to the 30 T cell receptor beta chains below, sequenced in a study of blood T cell repertoires in COVID-19. Clones were sequenced by immunoSEQ multiplex PCR, and TCRdb holds only the in-frame ones, with some missing. The sample has a few hundred thousand clones; 70% to 90% are singletons. Sequenced sample: peripheral blood. These receptors originate from a human donor in a cohort sampled during active COVID-19.

The chain couples TRBV3-1 (or the pseudogene TRBV3-2) to TRBJ2-2; 10 bases are shared with TRBD2. V dropped 6 bases and J dropped 0; count of bases not matched to a gene: 4. CDR1 LGHDT and CDR2 YNNKEL come from the germline V gene (reference sequence). The CDR3 sequence is 16 residues long. The CDR3 coding sequence is TGTGCCAGCAGGGATGGGACTAGCGCGAACACCGGGGAGCTGTTTTTT. Translating it yields CASRDGTSANTGELFF.

Here the CDR3 reads CASSSTYYTQYF. The CDR3 coding sequence is TGTGCCAGCAGCTCAACATATTATACGCAGTATTTT. The genes are TRBV7-2 and TRBJ2-3; no firm D call. The CDR3 has 12 residues. V gave up 4 bases and J gave up 7 bases, with 9 bases separating them. CDR1 and CDR2 from the germline V gene are SGHTA and FQGNSA.

This clone occurred a few times. The CDR3 DNA reads TGTGCCAGCAGCTTAGCGGGGGAGGGTGGCTACACCTTC. As protein: CASSLAGEGGYTF. The chain recombines TRBV7-9 with TRBJ1-2; the D gene is possibly TRBD1 (5 bases). This CDR3 region has 13 residues. The V gene lost 0 bases and the J gene lost 7 bases, with 9 bases spanning the gap. CDR1 SEHNR and CDR2 FQNEAQ come from the germline V gene (reference sequence).

In this sample, this clone turned up once. V gene TRBV3-1 (or the pseudogene TRBV3-2) combines with J gene TRBJ2-3; 7 bases agree with TRBD1. The V and J ends lost 0 bases and 4 bases, in that order; junction bases with no gene match: 10. The CDR3 runs 17 residues. The germline gives CDR1 LGHDT, CDR2 YNNKEL (reference sequence). In DNA, the CDR3 is TGTGCCAGCAGCCAAGATCCCACAGGGGTTAATTCAGATACGCAGTATTTT. Translated: CASSQDPTGVNSDTQYF.

The chain links TRBV13 to TRBJ1-3; 7 positions match TRBD1. V lost 5 bases to trimming and J lost 0 bases; unmatched junction nucleotides: 13. This CDR3 contains 18 residues. Germline assignment: CDR1 PRHDT and CDR2 FYEKMQ (reference sequence). As DNA, the CDR3 is TGTGCCAGCAGCCCAAGGGGGACAGATCGAATCTCTGGAAACACCATATATTTT. The encoded protein is CASSPRGTDRISGNTIYF.

The gene calls are TRBV5-1 and TRBJ1-1; D may be TRBD1 (5 bases). This CDR3 has 13 amino acids. V was shortened by 6 bases and J by 0 bases, with 9 bases between the two germline ends. Looked up from germline, CDR1 is SGHRS and CDR2 is YFSETQ. The CDR3 region is CASNGGMNTEAFF. CDR3 DNA: TGCGCCAGCAACGGGGGGATGAACACTGAAGCTTTCTTT.

The chain recombines TRBV6-4 with TRBJ2-3; TRBD1 agrees at 9 bases. Germline V lookup: CDR1 MRHNA, CDR2 SNTAGT. J gave up 0 bases and V 5 bases, and 3 bases lay outside the gene matches. The CDR3 has 15 amino acids. The CDR3 here is CASSTGTGSTDTQYF. The DNA for the CDR3 is TGTGCCAGCAGTACCGGGACAGGGAGCACAGATACGCAGTATTTT.

This clone has only a few counts. This chain joins TRBV25-1 and TRBJ2-7; D is possibly TRBD1 (6 bases). The V end was cut by 3 bases, the J end by 0 bases, with 15 bases between. CDR3 length: 16 residues. Germline V gene sequence: CDR1 MGHDK, CDR2 SYGVNS. The CDR3 reads CASSDQFMGASYEQYF. The CDR3 region has the DNA TGTGCCAGCAGTGATCAGTTCATGGGGGCCTCCTACGAGCAGTACTTC.

The CDR3 reads CASSLSSGQGRGTYEQYF. The CDR3 nucleotides are TGTGCCAGCAGCTTAAGCTCGGGACAGGGGAGAGGAACCTACGAGCAGTACTTC. The V gene is TRBV7-9, the J gene TRBJ2-7, with 10 bases matching TRBD1. V shed 2 bases, J shed 2 bases, and the junction held 12 bases outside the gene matches. Germline lookup yields CDR1 SEHNR and CDR2 FQNEAQ (reference sequence). The CDR3 runs 18 residues.

V is TRBV15 and J is TRBJ2-7, with a weak D call TRBD1 (5 bases). The V end lost 1 base, the J end lost 7 bases, and 11 bases lay between the germline ends. The V gene's germline CDR1 is LNHNV and CDR2 YYDKDF (reference sequence). The CDR3 totals 13 residues. CDR3 region: CATSRGGRGEQYF. CDR3 bases: TGTGCCACCAGCAGAGGGGGCCGTGGGGAGCAGTACTTC.

This rearrangement joins TRBV6-6 to TRBJ1-1, with 7 nucleotides matching TRBD1. Germline CDR1 reads MNHNY; CDR2 reads SVGAGI (reference sequence). The CDR3 extends over 14 amino acids. The ends lost 2 bases at V and 4 bases at J; junction bases unmatched: 4. Here the CDR3 DNA reads TGTGCCAGCAGTTACACGACAGGGCCCACTGAAGCTTTCTTT. Amino acids: CASSYTTGPTEAFF.

This chain uses TRBV28 with TRBJ1-2; D is uncertain. CDR1 and CDR2 (germline): MDHEN, SYDVKM. The CDR3 spans 13 residues. The ends were cut back, 10 bases at V and 2 bases at J, with 14 bases in the middle. This CDR3 is CAISGGKNYGYTF. CDR3 DNA: TGTGCCATATCGGGAGGCAAGAACTATGGCTACACCTTC.

The chain links TRBV12-5 to TRBJ2-1, with TRBD2 matching 13 bases. The CDR3 has 17 amino acids. Trimming cost V 0 bases and J 5 bases; bases outside gene matches: 4. The germline V gene has CDR1 LGHNT and CDR2 FRNRAP. DNA of the CDR3: TGTGCTAGTGGTTTGGTTTGGACTAGCGGGGGTCACAATGAGCAGTTCTTC. It codes for CASGLVWTSGGHNEQFF.

The chain employs TRBV30 and TRBJ1-1, with D hard to call. The CDR3 is 14 amino acids. Trimming took 1 base from V and 1 from J, leaving 10 bases between them. Germline-derived CDR1 and CDR2 are GTSNPN and SVGIG (reference sequence). The CDR3 protein is CAWSEVSGNTEAFF. CDR3 DNA: TGTGCCTGGAGTGAGGTCTCAGGGAACACTGAAGCTTTCTTT. Variable domain in full (rest from reference TRBV30 and TRBJ1-1): SQTIHQWPATLVQPVGSPLSLECTVEGTSNPNLYWYRQAAGRGLQLLFYSVGIGQISSEVPQNLSASRPQDRQFILSSKKLLLSDSGFYLCAWSEVSGNTEAFFGQGTRLTVV.

V usage is TRBV5-1 and J usage is TRBJ2-2, with D unclear. The CDR3 length is 13 residues. The V gene lost 3 bases and the J gene lost 5 bases, with 8 bases spanning the gap. The germline V gene encodes CDR1 SGHRS and CDR2 YFSETQ. CDR3 sequence reads: CASSSPITGELFF. The CDR3 DNA reads as TGCGCCAGCAGCTCACCTATAACCGGGGAGCTGTTTTTT.

The rearrangement uses TRBV24-1 and TRBJ2-4; perhaps TRBD1 as D (5 bases). V was pared by 5 bases and J by 1 base, with 5 bases between. Germline CDR1 KGHDR, CDR2 SFDVKD. The CDR3 runs 13 residues. CDR3 sequence reads: CATSAGAKNIQYF. CDR3 nucleotides: TGTGCCACCAGTGCAGGGGCCAAAAACATTCAGTACTTC.

The J gene is TRBJ2-7, the V gene TRBV6-5; TRBD2 aligns across 14 bases. CDR1 MNHEY and CDR2 SVGAGI come from the germline V gene. The trim removed 6 bases at V and 4 bases at J, leaving 5 bases unmatched. CDR3 length: 15 amino acids. The CDR3 sequence is CASSYGTSGRYEQYF. The CDR3 DNA reads as TGTGCCAGCAGCTACGGGACTAGCGGGAGATACGAGCAGTACTTC.

CDR3 in amino acids: CAWLGLGGELFF. CDR3 DNA sequence: TGTGCCTGGCTAGGACTAGGTGGGGAGCTGTTTTTT. The chain recombines TRBV30 with TRBJ2-2, with TRBD2 matching 7 bases. V shed 5 bases, J shed 8 bases, and the junction held 5 bases outside the gene matches. Per the germline V gene, CDR1 is GTSNPN and CDR2 is SVGIG (reference sequence). The CDR3 totals 12 residues.

The chain is built from TRBV10-1 and TRBJ2-7; 9 bases line up with TRBD2. The germline CDR1 and CDR2 sequences are WNHNN and SYGVQD (reference sequence). The V and J ends lost 5 bases and 2 bases, in that order; junction bases with no gene match: 7. The CDR3 is 15 amino acids. The CDR3 nucleotides are TGCGCCAGCAGTCCGGAGACTAGCGGCCCCTACGAGCAGTACTTC. Translating gives CASSPETSGPYEQYF.

The V and J genes are TRBV5-5 and TRBJ1-1, with D possibly matching TRBD1 (5 bases). The germline V gene encodes CDR1 SGHKS and CDR2 YYEKEE (reference sequence). The CDR3 totals 14 residues. V dropped 1 base and J dropped 4 bases, with 11 bases sitting between them. This CDR3 reads CASSLSQGFTEAFF. The CDR3 DNA sequence: TGTGCCAGCAGCTTGAGCCAGGGCTTCACTGAAGCTTTCTTT.

This rearrangement joins TRBV6-5 to TRBJ2-5; 7 bases fit TRBD2. Germline lookup yields CDR1 MNHEY and CDR2 SVGAGI. The V and J ends lost 10 bases and 5 bases, in that order; junction bases with no gene match: 7. The CDR3 consists of 12 residues. This chain's CDR3 is CAIRGLGETQYF. As DNA, the CDR3 is TGTGCCATCAGAGGACTAGGCGAGACCCAGTACTTC.

This sequence joins TRBV11-2 and TRBJ2-1, with TRBD2 matching 10 bases. Trimming removed 0 bases from V and 3 bases from J; junction bases left unmatched: 5. Germline loops: CDR1 SGHAT, CDR2 FQNNGV. This CDR3 contains 17 residues. The CDR3 region is CASSLDDPSGGYNEQFF. Written as DNA, the CDR3 is TGTGCCAGCAGCTTAGATGACCCTAGCGGGGGCTACAATGAGCAGTTCTTC.

This chain links TRBV2 with TRBJ2-2; D is undetermined. The CDR3 totals 14 residues. V lost 8 bases to trimming and J lost 1 base, with 11 bases between them. The germline gives CDR1 SNHLY, CDR2 FYNNEI. This CDR3 reads CASAGLRNTGELFF. In DNA form, the CDR3 reads TGTGCCAGCGCCGGTCTGAGGAACACCGGGGAGCTGTTTTTT.

The chain joins TRBV19 to TRBJ1-2, with D maybe TRBD1 (6 bases). The CDR3 is 11 amino acids. V lost 5 bases and J lost 10, with 11 bases in between. The V gene's germline CDR1 is LNHDA and CDR2 SQIVND (reference sequence). The CDR3 region is CASSSGTPYTF. CDR3 in DNA: TGTGCCAGTAGTTCCGGGACACCCTACACCTTC.

This chain joins TRBV12-3 or TRBV12-4 and TRBJ1-4, with D hard to call. Trimming left V 5 bases short and J 8 bases short, with 12 bases between. CDR3 length: 13 residues. The CDR3 region is CASSVSRAEKLFF. The DNA for the CDR3 is TGTGCCAGCAGTGTCTCGAGGGCGGAAAAACTGTTTTTT.

The rearrangement joins TRBV12-5 to TRBJ1-6; D ambiguous. The V gene lost 1 base and the J gene lost 7 bases, with 5 bases spanning the gap. Germline lookup yields CDR1 LGHNT and CDR2 FRNRAP. The CDR3 spans 13 residues. The CDR3 loop reads CASGLGQNSPLHF. CDR3 coding DNA: TGTGCTAGTGGTTTGGGACAAAATTCACCCCTCCACTTT.

The J gene is TRBJ2-3, the V gene TRBV4-1, with 9 bases matching TRBD2. V was pared by 3 bases and J by 3 bases, with 4 bases of the junction left unmatched. The germline V gene encodes CDR1 MGHRA and CDR2 YSYEKL. This CDR3 region has 15 residues. This chain's CDR3 is CASSQGRGGTDTQYF. CDR3 in DNA: TGCGCCAGCAGCCAGGGGCGGGGGGGGACAGATACGCAGTATTTT.

The J gene is TRBJ2-3, the V gene TRBV10-3; 11 positions match TRBD1. This CDR3 is 16 amino acids long. Germline CDR1 reads ENHRY; CDR2 reads SYGVKD. Germline trimming cut 0 bases from V and 5 bases from J; bases unmatched to any gene: 4. The CDR3: CAISESTGQGEDTQYF. CDR3 DNA: TGTGCCATCAGTGAGTCGACGGGACAGGGGGAAGATACGCAGTATTTT.

This clone was counted only a few times. The chain links TRBV20-1 to TRBJ1-1; D is possibly TRBD1 (6 bases). Germline V gives CDR1 DFQATT, CDR2 SNEGSKA (reference sequence). Between the trimmed V and J ends, which lost 3 bases and 5 bases, there was a span of 16 bases. This CDR3 is 14 amino acids long. CDR3 protein: CSASVAGADTEAFF. CDR3 DNA: TGCAGTGCTAGTGTGGCAGGGGCGGATACTGAAGCTTTCTTT.

The J gene is TRBJ1-1, the V gene TRBV4-2; maybe TRBD1 (5 bases). Germline V gene lookup returns CDR1 LGHNA and CDR2 YNFKEQ. The V gene lost 0 bases and the J gene lost 1 base, with 9 bases spanning the gap. The CDR3 loop spans 15 amino acids. For the CDR3, the DNA is TGTGCCAGCAGCCAAGATAGGACATCGAACACTGAAGCTTTCTTT. It yields the protein CASSQDRTSNTEAFF.